This TCR beta chain originates from a study of Ad26.COV2.S vaccination and SARS-CoV-2 variants. The overall study: Ad26.COV2.S arm of COV1001 included the donor. Into the muscle, Ad26.COV2.S was dosed once or twice, 56 days apart. Study-wide findings and caveats: Reportedly, after vaccination the spike-specific CD8+ and CD4+ T cell responses displayed substantial breadth. Greater spike-specific TCR breadth was seen in vaccine recipients than in placebo recipients.

The data were produced by immunoSEQ multiplex PCR, yet TCRdb's version contains in-frame clones alone and is incomplete. The sample holds 350,000 to 450,000 clones, 83% seen once. Treatment given: around 19 received Ad26.COV2.S at low or high dose, single or two shots; about five received placebo; per-sample allocation not given. At day 63 after the first vaccine or placebo injection, samples were drawn. Unmatched junction bases numbered 7, after V lost 6 bases and J lost 6 bases. Germline loops: CDR1 LGHNT, CDR2 FRNRAP. The CDR3 runs 14 residues. On this clone: Its specificity is not known.

The J gene is TRBJ2-7, the V gene TRBV12-5, with TRBD2 matching 11 bases. Sequenced here: peripheral blood, sampled in a trial of Ad26.COV2.S vaccine versus placebo. This TCR came from a person aged 18-60 years who received the Ad26.COV2.S COVID-19 vaccine or a placebo. CDR3 bases: TGTGCTAGTGGCTTGACTAGCGGGACTGGCGAGCAGTACTTC. This codes for CASGLTSGTGEQYF. The whole variable domain, remainder taken from reference TRBV12-5 and TRBJ2-7, is DARVTQTPRHKVTEMGQEVTMRCQPILGHNTVFWYRQTMMQGLELLAYFRNRAPLDDSGMPKDRFSAEMPDATLATLKIQPSEPRDSAVYFCASGLTSGTGEQYFGPGTRLTVT.